Given below is one T cell receptor beta chain in context. The entry originates in a study of blood T cell repertoires in COVID-19. This table comes from immunoSEQ multiplex PCR, and its TCRdb copy is limited to in-frame clones, with some not included. In the table there are over 150,000 clones, roughly 86% of which are singletons. With 6 bases removed from V and 0 bases from J, the gap between germline ends came to 11 bases. The CDR3 totals 15 residues. Germline lookup yields CDR1 KGHSH and CDR2 LQKENI. Sequenced sample: peripheral blood. The chain employs TRBV18 and TRBJ2-2; no reliable D call. The clonotype originates from a man aged 50 to 59 with active or convalescent COVID-19. The CDR3 is CASSPGLANTGELFF. CDR3 DNA: TGTGCCAGCTCCCCGGGTCTCGCGAACACCGGGGAGCTGTTTTTT. The full variable domain, in which reference TRBV18 and TRBJ2-2 provide the parts outside the CDR3, is NAGVMQNPRHLVRRRGQEARLRCSPMKGHSHVYWYRQLPEEGLKFMVYLQKENIIDESGMPKERFSAEFPKEGPSILRIQQVVRGDSAAYFCASSPGLANTGELFFGEGSRLTVL.